This entry lists 19 T cell receptor beta chains sequenced from one sample in a study of metastatic and nonmetastatic thyroid tumors. Treatment of any kind had been given to no patient before thyroid surgery. Via MiXCR, TCRdb re-called the PCR reads. Here the sample spans 15,000 to 20,000 clones, approximately 35% being singletons. Material: tumor tissue. The source is a female donor with papillary thyroid cancer or a benign thyroid nodule (not recorded which). Some clones in this sample may be carry-over from other donors' samples.

This clone was picked up a small number of times. The V call is TRBV6-6, the J call TRBJ1-5; D not resolved. CDR3 length: 15 residues. V lost 4 bases and J 1 base, leaving 11 bases between the germline ends. Germline-derived CDR1 and CDR2 are MNHNY and SVGAGI (reference sequence). The CDR3 here is CASSSPGVSNQPQHF. For the CDR3, the DNA is TGTGCCAGCAGTTCTCCGGGTGTGAGCAATCAGCCCCAGCATTTT.

The rearrangement links TRBV20-1 to TRBJ1-1; 8 positions match TRBD1. The V gene end was trimmed by 4 bases and the J gene end by 4 bases; junction bases not matched to a gene: 5. In germline, CDR1 is DFQATT, CDR2 SNEGSKA (reference sequence). This CDR3 spans 13 amino acids. CDR3 coding DNA: TGCAGTGCTAACAGGGGGTTCGTCACTGAAGCTTTCTTT. Translation gives CSANRGFVTEAFF.

J is TRBJ2-1 and V is TRBV11-2, with D perhaps TRBD1 (6 bases). V was shortened by 3 bases and J by 6 bases, with 15 bases between the two germline ends. Germline values: CDR1 SGHAT, CDR2 FQNNGV. CDR3 length equals 15 residues. CDR3 nucleotides: TGTGCCAGCAGCTTTTCCCAGGGGAGAGTCAATGAGCAGTTCTTC. It codes for CASSFSQGRVNEQFF. Drawing the rest from reference TRBV11-2 and TRBJ2-1, the complete variable domain is EAGVAQSPRYKIIEKRQSVAFWCNPISGHATLYWYQQILGQGPKLLIQFQNNGVVDDSQLPKDRFSAERLKGVDSTLKIQPAKLEDSAVYLCASSFSQGRVNEQFFGPGTRLTVL.

This sequence joins TRBV7-8 and TRBJ2-3; D possibly corresponds to TRBD2 (6 bases). The germline V and J ends were trimmed by 5 bases and 2 bases, with 20 bases remaining between them. The V gene's germline CDR1 is SGHVS and CDR2 FQNEAQ. The length of the CDR3 is 17 residues. As DNA, the CDR3 is TGTGCCAGCAGCCAGGAGCGGGTGGGGCGAGTCACAGATACGCAGTATTTT. Protein: CASSQERVGRVTDTQYF.

Concerning this clone itself: At one of its ends the junction is not consistent with the germline gene, which may arise from a read error. The V call is TRBV19, the J call TRBJ2-7; 7 nucleotides agree with TRBD1. This CDR3 region has 16 residues. The germline V gene has CDR1 LNHDA and CDR2 SQIVND (reference sequence). CDR3 sequence: CASSKSPGQRTYEQYF. As DNA, the CDR3 is TGTGCCAGTAGTAAATCCCCGGGACAGCGTACCTATGAGCAGTACTTC.

At least ten counts were recorded for this clone. The DNA for the CDR3 is TGTGCCAGCAGTCACCTGGACAGCACAGATACGCAGTATTTT. This translates into CASSHLDSTDTQYF. This chain links TRBV2 with TRBJ2-3; no definite D call. This CDR3 has 14 residues. CDR1 is SNHLY, CDR2 FYNNEI, per germline. V lost 5 bases to trimming and J lost 0 bases, with 9 bases between them.

In its sample, this clone was seen a few times. This sequence joins TRBV5-1 and TRBJ2-7; 7 bases match TRBD2. CDR3 length: 14 residues. Trimming at V came to 3 bases and at J to 2 bases, leaving 5 bases not matched to a gene. Germline V gives CDR1 SGHRS, CDR2 YFSETQ. CDR3 in DNA: TGCGCCAGCAGCTCGAAAGGACTAGCCTACGAGCAGTACTTC. Encoded protein: CASSSKGLAYEQYF.

The CDR3 protein is CASRREGNSNQPQHF. Written as DNA, the CDR3 is TGTGCCAGCAGGCGGGAGGGCAATAGCAATCAGCCCCAGCATTTT. The chain carries TRBV6-1 and TRBJ1-5; D gene uncertain. Germline V lookup: CDR1 MNHNS, CDR2 SASEGT. The CDR3 runs to 15 residues. The germline V and J ends were trimmed by 6 bases and 0 bases, with 12 bases remaining between them.

This clone was seen many times. V and J are TRBV19 and TRBJ1-1; the match to TRBD1 covers 10 bases. Germline CDR1 is LNHDA and CDR2 is SQIVND (reference sequence). This CDR3 region has 15 residues. Unmatched junction bases numbered 7, after V lost 4 bases and J lost 5 bases. CDR3 nucleotide sequence: TGTGCCAGTAGTAACAGGGACAGGGGTTGGACTGAAGCTTTCTTT. It codes for CASSNRDRGWTEAFF. Full variable domain (missing parts from reference TRBV19 and TRBJ1-1): DGGITQSPKYLFRKEGQNVTLSCEQNLNHDAMYWYRQDPGQGLRLIYYSQIVNDFQKGDIAEGYSVSREKKESFPLTVTSAQKNPTAFYLCASSNRDRGWTEAFFGQGTRLTVV.

This clone was observed a few times. The rearrangement links TRBV7-3 to TRBJ2-1; D perhaps matches TRBD1 (6 bases). Germline values: CDR1 SGHTA, CDR2 FQGTGA. With 5 bases removed from V and 8 bases from J, the gap between germline ends came to 16 bases. CDR3 length equals 14 residues. CDR3 sequence reads: CASSLVGGGDEQFF. Written as DNA, the CDR3 is TGTGCCAGCAGCCTCGTTGGGGGCGGTGATGAGCAGTTCTTC.

This clone has just a few counts. DNA of the CDR3: TGTGCCAGCGCTTGGGACCGGACAGCTGAAGCTTTCTTT. This sequence encodes CASAWDRTAEAFF. This sequence joins TRBV7-3 and TRBJ1-1; a possible D gene is TRBD1 (6 bases). Germline CDR1 reads SGHTA; CDR2 reads FQGTGA. Trimming took 8 bases from V and 6 from J, leaving 16 bases between them. The CDR3 extends over 13 amino acids. The full variable domain, with the rest looked up from reference TRBV7-3 and TRBJ1-1, is GAGVSQTPSNKVTEKGKYVELRCDPISGHTALYWYRQSLGQGPEFLIYFQGTGAADDSGLPNDRFFAVRPEGSVSTLKIQRTERGDSAVYLCASAWDRTAEAFFGQGTRLTVV.

This chain joins TRBV7-9 and TRBJ1-1; D gene uncertain. The CDR3 runs 13 residues. The V and J ends lost 2 bases and 3 bases respectively, with 7 bases between them. The germline gives CDR1 SEHNR, CDR2 FQNEAQ (reference sequence). The CDR3 loop reads CASSLMGYTEAFF. The CDR3 nucleotides read TGTGCCAGCAGCTTAATGGGTTACACTGAAGCTTTCTTT.

The rearrangement links TRBV6-1 to TRBJ1-1, with TRBD1 identical over 7 bases. Germline CDR1 and CDR2: MNHNS and SASEGT. V shed 6 bases and J 4 bases; nucleotides not matched to a gene: 5. The CDR3 length is 13 residues. For the CDR3, the DNA is TGTGCCAGCAGCCCCCAGGGGGTCACTGAAGCTTTCTTT. Translated: CASSPQGVTEAFF.

This clone was found a few times. This chain uses TRBV6-1 with TRBJ2-7; TRBD1 agrees at 7 bases. V gave up 5 bases and J gave up 3 bases; unmatched junction bases: 4. This CDR3 contains 13 residues. Germline CDR1 and CDR2: MNHNS and SASEGT. CDR3 bases: TGTGCCAGCAGTCGGGACAGCTACTACGAGCAGTACTTC. This translates into CASSRDSYYEQYF.

The chain combines TRBV11-2 with TRBJ2-2; 13 nucleotides agree with TRBD2. Germline values: CDR1 SGHAT, CDR2 FQNNGV. Losses at the gene ends were 4 bases for V and 6 bases for J; bases not matched to a gene: 5. This CDR3 spans 16 amino acids. CDR3 protein: CASSWAGLAGSGELFF. DNA for the CDR3: TGTGCCAGCAGCTGGGCGGGACTAGCGGGATCCGGGGAGCTGTTTTTT. The full variable domain, completed using reference TRBV11-2 and TRBJ2-2, is EAGVAQSPRYKIIEKRQSVAFWCNPISGHATLYWYQQILGQGPKLLIQFQNNGVVDDSQLPKDRFSAERLKGVDSTLKIQPAKLEDSAVYLCASSWAGLAGSGELFFGEGSRLTVL.

This clone was counted between two and nine times. The chain combines TRBV27 with TRBJ2-7; D is uncertain. Trimming took 3 bases from V and 5 from J, leaving 5 bases between them. CDR1 is MNHEY, CDR2 SMNVEV, per germline (reference sequence). This CDR3 region has 11 residues. In DNA form, the CDR3 reads TGTGCCAGCAGTTTTATGGACGAGCAGTACTTC. Protein: CASSFMDEQYF.

The chain joins TRBV15 to TRBJ2-2, with D unresolved. The CDR3 is 15 residues long. Germline loops: CDR1 LNHNV, CDR2 YYDKDF (reference sequence). V was cut by 3 bases and J by 0 bases, with 8 bases left in between. The chain's CDR3 is CATSRERTNTGELFF. Written as DNA, the CDR3 is TGTGCCACCAGCAGGGAACGTACGAACACCGGGGAGCTGTTTTTT.

This chain joins TRBV27 and TRBJ2-7, with a weak D call TRBD1 (5 bases). CDR1 and CDR2 (germline): MNHEY, SMNVEV (reference sequence). The CDR3 is 14 amino acids. The V gene lost 5 bases and the J gene lost 0 bases, with 11 bases spanning the gap. The CDR3 loop is CASSRTPDSYEQYF. The CDR3 region has the DNA TGTGCCAGCAGTCGGACACCCGACTCCTACGAGCAGTACTTC.

This clone is medium-sized within its sample. The genes are TRBV3-1 and TRBJ2-7; D unclear. Germline CDR1 reads LGHDT; CDR2 reads YNNKEL (reference sequence). The CDR3 totals 12 residues. Trimming left V 4 bases short and J 4 bases short, with 8 bases between. CDR3 amino acids: CASSLRGYEQYF. The DNA of the CDR3 is TGTGCCAGCAGCCTCCGAGGATACGAGCAGTACTTC.